These T cell receptor beta chains were read from a single sample in a study of blood T cell repertoires in COVID-19. Method: immunoSEQ multiplex PCR; TCRdb's copy keeps in-frame clones and lacks some. Of 150,000 to 200,000 clones detected, about 86% appear once; the ten largest clones hold roughly 2.9%. Sequenced sample: peripheral blood. Receptors originate from a woman in her twenties or thirties with active or convalescent COVID-19. CDR3s include the opening cysteine and the closing phenylalanine or tryptophan. A D gene is named only where the DNA matches it firmly. Not every row has a clone size; where given, it reads once, few, many or a size class.

.	TRBV28	TRBJ1-6	.	CASREDRDSPLHF	TGTGCCAGCAGGGAGGACCGGGATTCACCCCTCCACTTT
TRBD1	TRBV19	TRBJ1-1	.	CASIPDRVGTEAFF	TGTGCCAGTATTCCGGACAGGGTGGGCACTGAAGCTTTCTTT
TRBD2	TRBV19	TRBJ2-2	.	CASSMRGGGQWTGELFF	TGTGCCAGTAGTATGCGCGGGGGGGGCCAGTGGACCGGGGAGCTGTTTTTT
.	TRBV6-5	TRBJ1-4	few	CASSYSETNEKLFF	TGTGCCAGCAGTTATAGCGAAACTAATGAAAAACTGTTTTTT
.	TRBV2	TRBJ2-7	.	CASRGRGAWIAEQYF	TGTGCCAGCAGGGGACGGGGGGCTTGGATCGCCGAGCAGTACTTC
.	TRBV6-5	TRBJ2-2	.	CASSRSNTGELFF	TGTGCCAGCTCCCGTTCGAACACCGGGGAGCTGTTTTTT
.	TRBV7-9	TRBJ1-1	.	CASSFNRVGTEAFF	TGTGCCAGCAGCTTTAACAGGGTGGGGACTGAAGCTTTCTTT
.	TRBV6-2/TRBV6-3	TRBJ1-4	.	CASSPFWGLRATNEKLFF	TGTGCCAGCAGTCCCTTTTGGGGCCTCCGAGCAACTAATGAAAAACTGTTTTTT
.	TRBV10-1	TRBJ2-2	.	CASSGMGAGELFF	TGCGCCAGCAGTGGGATGGGCGCCGGGGAGCTGTTTTTT
.	TRBV7-9	TRBJ1-4	.	CASSYIGQGLFF	TGTGCCAGCAGCTATATAGGACAAGGACTGTTTTTT
TRBD1	TRBV24-1	TRBJ2-5	.	CATSDLSGTGEETQYF	TGTGCCACCAGTGATTTGTCTGGGACAGGGGAAGAGACCCAGTACTTC
TRBD2	TRBV7-9	TRBJ2-1	.	CASRPPGTRIYNEQFF	TGTGCCAGCAGACCTCCCGGGACTAGGATCTACAATGAGCAGTTCTTC
.	TRBV7-6	TRBJ2-7	.	CASSFINSEEQYF	TGTGCCAGCAGCTTTATTAACAGTGAAGAGCAGTACTTC
TRBD1	TRBV11-2	TRBJ1-1	.	CASSTTGNVEAFF	TGTGCCAGCAGTACGACAGGGAACGTTGAAGCTTTCTTT
TRBD1	TRBV19	TRBJ2-7	.	CASRPRQGDEQYF	TGTGCCAGTAGGCCACGACAGGGCGACGAGCAGTACTTC
TRBD1	TRBV30	TRBJ1-5	.	CAWSKGQVDQPQHF	TGTGCCTGGAGCAAGGGACAGGTGGATCAGCCCCAGCATTTT
.	TRBV12-3/TRBV12-4	TRBJ1-3	.	CASLSGNTIYF	TGTGCCAGCCTATCTGGAAACACCATATATTTT
.	TRBV30	TRBJ2-3	.	CAWTTVGDTQYF	TGTGCCTGGACTACTGTTGGAGATACGCAGTATTTT
.	TRBV6-5	TRBJ1-5	.	CASRLLGYSNQPQHF	TGTGCCAGCAGACTCCTCGGTTATAGCAATCAGCCCCAGCATTTT
.	TRBV13	TRBJ1-3	.	CASSPRGLSGNTIYF	TGTGCCAGCAGCCCCCGCGGTCTCTCTGGAAACACCATATATTTT
.	TRBV5-1	TRBJ1-1	once	CASRDNSHLGAFF	TGCGCCAGCCGGGACAACAGCCATTTGGGGGCTTTCTTT
.	TRBV5-1	TRBJ2-3	.	CASSSKGGPTDTQYF	TGCGCCAGCAGCTCCAAGGGCGGGCCCACAGATACGCAGTATTTT
.	TRBV6-6	TRBJ1-5	.	CASSSYQPQHF	TGTGCCAGCAGCTCCTATCAGCCCCAGCATTTT
.	TRBV21-1	TRBJ2-7	.	CASSKEADSSYEQYF	TGTGCCAGCAGCAAAGAAGCGGACAGCTCCTACGAGCAGTACTTC
TRBD1	TRBV10-3	TRBJ2-7	.	CAISAGTGTGKTYEQYF	TGTGCCATCAGTGCGGGCACTGGGACAGGGAAAACCTACGAGCAGTACTTC
.	TRBV18	TRBJ1-5	.	CASSTGTKLNQPQHF	TGTGCCAGCTCTACCGGGACAAAACTCAATCAGCCCCAGCATTTT
.	TRBV7-8	TRBJ1-5	.	CASSFLPKGSNQPQHF	TGTGCCAGCAGCTTCCTGCCTAAGGGGAGCAATCAGCCCCAGCATTTT
.	TRBV29-1	TRBJ1-4	.	CSVDGSGSGATNEKLFF	TGCAGCGTTGATGGGTCCGGATCAGGGGCAACTAATGAAAAACTGTTTTTT
.	TRBV19	TRBJ2-1	few	CASRVTDYSYNEQFF	TGTGCCAGTAGGGTTACAGATTACTCCTACAATGAGCAGTTCTTC
.	TRBV12-3/TRBV12-4	TRBJ1-2	.	CASSLAGGYGYTF	TGTGCCAGCAGTTTAGCAGGGGGCTATGGCTACACCTTC
.	TRBV7-9	TRBJ1-3	.	CASNLGPGYSGNTIYF	TGTGCCAGCAACTTGGGTCCGGGATACTCTGGAAACACCATATATTTT